The present TCR beta chain was sequenced within a study of CD8 T cells in Susac syndrome. The wider study: When blood was drawn, the patients with Susac syndrome were therapy-naive, on corticosteroids, or on intravenous immunoglobulin alone. Broader study findings: The total CD8+ repertoires contained about 16 Susac-specific public clones, and the CD8+ TEMRA repertoires contained 4 to 6.

This clonotype was counted once. The antigen remains undetermined. Trimming removed 6 bases at V and 2 bases at J, with 10 bases between. The CDR3 is 12 residues long. The V gene's germline CDR1 is SQVTM and CDR2 ANQGSEA. After extraction with the RNeasy kit, 0.5 to 1 ug of the RNA was reverse transcribed using random hexamers. Each CDR3 protein is one row after TCRdb ran MiXCR on the immunoSEQ multiplex PCR reads. The data show roughly 100,000 distinct CDR3 sequences, with approximately 93% seen just once and around 0.4% held by the top ten. Patients with Susac syndrome fulfilled recently defined diagnostic criteria for definite or probable disease. While CD8+ and CD4+ T cells were isolated negatively, TEMRA cells were enriched by FACS.

This receptor was identified in a human donor with Susac syndrome. Sequenced sample: CD8+ T cells from PBMCs. This chain connects TRBV29-1 to TRBJ1-2; no definite D call. Here the CDR3 DNA reads TGCAGCGTATCGGACGGCAACTATGGCTACACCTTC. Residues: CSVSDGNYGYTF.